Below, 16 T cell receptor beta chains from the same sample are listed, as sequenced in a study of blood T cell repertoires in COVID-19. Clones were read by immunoSEQ multiplex PCR, and TCRdb kept only the in-frame ones, dropping some. This sample yields 200,000 to 250,000 clones, of which roughly 82% are seen a single time; 5.5% to 6.5% belongs to the top ten. The sequenced sample consisted of peripheral blood. Every receptor here comes from a woman older than 75 with COVID-19, enrolled during active disease.

The V and J genes are TRBV18 and TRBJ2-7; no clear D. V lost 2 bases and J 3 bases, leaving 17 bases between the germline ends. Germline CDR1 reads KGHSH; CDR2 reads LQKENI. CDR3 length: 16 residues. DNA of the CDR3: TGTGCCAGCTCACCAATCGGCGGTCGCCCCTTCTACGAGCAGTACTTC. It translates to CASSPIGGRPFYEQYF.

This clone appeared a single time. V is TRBV7-6 and J is TRBJ2-7; 11 positions agree with TRBD1. The CDR3 spans 15 residues. Unmatched junction bases numbered 5, after V lost 0 bases and J lost 7 bases. Germline CDR1 and CDR2: SGHVS and FNYEAQ. This CDR3 is CASSLADRGREEQYF. CDR3 nucleotide sequence: TGTGCCAGCAGCTTAGCGGACAGGGGGCGCGAGGAGCAGTACTTC.

This clone came up a few times. V and J are TRBV10-3 and TRBJ1-6, with 7 bases lining up with TRBD1. The junction had 3 bases not matched to a gene; V was cut back by 3 bases and J by 7 bases. The CDR3 totals 14 residues. Germline V gives CDR1 ENHRY, CDR2 SYGVKD. This CDR3 reads CAISDQGDNSPLHF. Written as DNA, the CDR3 is TGTGCCATCAGTGACCAGGGGGACAATTCACCCCTCCACTTT.

This rearrangement joins TRBV6-5 to TRBJ2-2, with 9 bases that match TRBD1. V shed 7 bases and J 4 bases; nucleotides not matched to a gene: 7. This CDR3 comprises 15 residues. Germline assignment: CDR1 MNHEY and CDR2 SVGAGI. The CDR3 region has the DNA TGTGCCAGCAACAAACAGGGGGCGGGCACCGGGGAGCTGTTTTTT. Protein product: CASNKQGAGTGELFF.

The rearrangement uses TRBV10-1 and TRBJ2-2; 7 positions match TRBD1. The V gene end was trimmed by 6 bases and the J gene end by 2 bases; junction bases not matched to a gene: 6. The germline V gene has CDR1 WNHNN and CDR2 SYGVQD (reference sequence). The CDR3 consists of 15 residues. DNA for the CDR3: TGCGCCAGCAGCGGAACAGGGGTCAACACCGGGGAGCTGTTTTTT. It yields the protein CASSGTGVNTGELFF.

The V and J genes are TRBV4-1 and TRBJ2-7, with D maybe TRBD1 (5 bases). The germline V gene encodes CDR1 MGHRA and CDR2 YSYEKL. This CDR3 has 16 residues. With 3 bases removed from V and 1 base from J, the gap between germline ends came to 16 bases. CDR3 DNA sequence: TGCGCCAGCAGCCAGATGACAGACATCCCATCCTACGAGCAGTACTTC. Its translation: CASSQMTDIPSYEQYF.

The chain recombines TRBV12-1 with TRBJ2-2; the table names TRBD1, a call not compared with the DNA. TRBV12-1 is a pseudogene locus. CDR3 length: 16 residues. The CDR3 bases are TGTGCCAGCAGCTACCCCCGGACAGGGAGCACCGGGGAGCTGTTTTTT. This codes for CASSYPRTGSTGELFF.

On this clone itself: The junction shows a germline mismatch at one end, possibly a read error. The J gene is TRBJ2-2, the V gene TRBV7-7, with 13 bases fitting TRBD2. The CDR3 spans 17 residues. The germline CDR1 and CDR2 sequences are SSHAT and FNYEAQ (reference sequence). The CDR3 here is CASSSRTSGGNTGELFF. For the CDR3, the DNA is TGTGCTAGCAGCTCGAGGACTAGCGGGGGCAACACCGGGGAGCTGTTTTTT.

The V call is TRBV12-3 or TRBV12-4, the J call TRBJ1-1; possibly TRBD1 for D (6 bases). The CDR3 sequence is 12 residues long. Trimming pared 8 bases from V and 5 bases from J, leaving 12 bases between. As DNA, the CDR3 is TGTGCCAGCCGGGGGGCGGGAACTGAAGCTTTCTTT. This codes for CASRGAGTEAFF.

J is TRBJ1-4 and V is TRBV5-1; D remains ambiguous. V gave up 0 bases and J gave up 7 bases, with 10 bases separating them. Germline CDR1 SGHRS, CDR2 YFSETQ. This CDR3 contains 14 residues. The CDR3, as DNA: TGCGCCAGCAGCTTGGGGAAAGGCGGTGAAAAACTGTTTTTT. It specifies CASSLGKGGEKLFF. Full variable domain (missing parts from reference TRBV5-1 and TRBJ1-4): KAGVTQTPRYLIKTRGQQVTLSCSPISGHRSVSWYQQTPGQGLQFLFEYFSETQRNKGNFPGRFSGRQFSNSRSEMNVSTLELGDSALYLCASSLGKGGEKLFFGSGTQLSVL.

The V call is TRBV27, the J call TRBJ1-4; D gene uncertain. V lost 5 bases and J 6 bases, leaving 16 bases between the germline ends. The CDR3 is made up of 15 amino acids. CDR1 MNHEY and CDR2 SMNVEV come from the germline V gene (reference sequence). The CDR3: CASSLRSVRDEKLFF. The CDR3 coding sequence is TGTGCCAGCAGTCTCAGGAGCGTGAGGGATGAAAAACTGTTTTTT.

This clone showed up just once. This chain uses TRBV11-2 with TRBJ1-2, with D maybe TRBD1 (6 bases). This CDR3 is 15 amino acids long. In germline, CDR1 is SGHAT, CDR2 FQNNGV. The germline V and J ends were trimmed by 5 bases and 7 bases, with 20 bases remaining between them. This CDR3 is CASSPQQGLKSGYTF. The CDR3, as DNA: TGTGCCAGCAGCCCCCAACAGGGTTTGAAGTCTGGCTACACCTTC. Filled out from reference TRBV11-2 and TRBJ1-2, the complete variable domain reads EAGVAQSPRYKIIEKRQSVAFWCNPISGHATLYWYQQILGQGPKLLIQFQNNGVVDDSQLPKDRFSAERLKGVDSTLKIQPAKLEDSAVYLCASSPQQGLKSGYTFGSGTRLTVV.

The rearrangement links TRBV6-2 or TRBV6-3 to TRBJ2-2; D is unclear. This CDR3 region has 13 residues. In germline, CDR1 is MNHEY, CDR2 SVGEGT. Trimming left V 5 bases short and J 8 bases short, with 12 bases between. The DNA for the CDR3 is TGTGCCAGCAGTCCCCTCCCTTCTGGGGAGCTGTTTTTT. It is translated as CASSPLPSGELFF.

This clone was picked up a small number of times. The DNA for the CDR3 is TGTGCCAGCAGTTCGTCCGGGACAGGGGGGACCCAAGAGACCCAGTACTTC. Translation gives CASSSSGTGGTQETQYF. The chain links TRBV28 to TRBJ2-5, with 11 bases that match TRBD1. The V gene end was trimmed by 4 bases and the J gene end by 1 base; junction bases not matched to a gene: 8. The germline gives CDR1 MDHEN, CDR2 SYDVKM. The CDR3 runs 17 residues.

This chain links TRBV10-3 with TRBJ2-7; TRBD2 aligns across 9 bases. Germline V gene sequence: CDR1 ENHRY, CDR2 SYGVKD. This CDR3 is built from 14 residues. J gave up 3 bases and V 10 bases, and 10 bases lay outside the gene matches. CDR3 bases: TGTGCCACCCGGGGGACTAGCTCCGACTACGAGCAGTACGTC. As protein: CATRGTSSDYEQYV.

The chain joins TRBV4-2 to TRBJ1-2, with D possibly TRBD1 on 5 matching bases. This CDR3 spans 13 amino acids. CDR1 is LGHNA, CDR2 YNFKEQ, per germline. V lost 4 bases, J lost 1 base, and 7 bases lay in between. In DNA form, the CDR3 reads TGTGCCAGCAGCCCCGGGGGTAACTATGGCTACACCTTC. Amino acids: CASSPGGNYGYTF.